These T cell receptor beta chains were read from a single sample in a study of blood T cell repertoires in COVID-19. This table comes from immunoSEQ multiplex PCR, and its TCRdb copy is limited to in-frame clones, with some not included. This sample has about 110,000 clones, with under 90% found just once. The material sequenced was peripheral blood. The receptors derive from a woman in her forties or fifties with acute or convalescent COVID-19. The CDR3 runs from the conserved cysteine through the conserved F or W. The D gene is left open where the match is weak. Size is omitted from some rows. Given values are once, few, many or a class for expanded clones.

TRBJ2-5 | NA | TRBV2 | NA | TGTGCCAGCAGTGACGTCGGAGGGGAGACCCAGTACTTC | CASSDVGGETQYF
TRBJ2-7 | once | TRBV6-2/TRBV6-3 | TRBD1 | TGTGCCAGCAGTTCCCCAACGGTACAGGGGTTAAGGTCCGGGGACTTC | CASSSPTVQGLRSGDF
TRBJ2-1 | once | TRBV6-1 | TRBD1 | TGTGCCAGCAGTGAAGGGGGGACAGGGGTGGGCGATGAGCAGTTCTTC | CASSEGGTGVGDEQFF
TRBJ1-2 | NA | TRBV9 | TRBD1 | TGTGCCAGCAGCGTAGCGCCTTTTGACAGGGGTTTACCTTTC | CASSVAPFDRGLPF
TRBJ1-1 | NA | TRBV6-2/TRBV6-3 | TRBD1 | TGTGCCAGCAGTCTCGGACAGGGGAACACTGAAGCTTTCTTT | CASSLGQGNTEAFF
TRBJ1-2 | few | TRBV28 | NA | TGTGCCAGCAGTCCCGGGAACCGGGTCTCCTATGGCTACACCTTC | CASSPGNRVSYGYTF
TRBJ2-2 | NA | TRBV7-6 | TRBD2 | TGTGCCAGCAGCACCGGACTAGCCCCCGGGGAGCTGTTTTTT | CASSTGLAPGELFF
TRBJ1-2 | NA | TRBV12-3/TRBV12-4 | NA | TGTGCCAGCAGCTATGGGACACCTGCTTTAACCTTC | CASSYGTPALTF
TRBJ2-1 | NA | TRBV6-1 | NA | TGTGCCAGCAGTGAATTTACGGACAGACGGAATGAGCAGTTCTTC | CASSEFTDRRNEQFF
TRBJ2-7 | NA | TRBV6-1 | NA | TGTGCCAGCAGTGAAGCTAGCTTCGAGCAGTACTTC | CASSEASFEQYF
TRBJ1-2 | NA | TRBV11-3 | TRBD1 | TGTGCCAGCAGCTCCCGACAGGGAAGTATGATGAGTTCTAACTATGGCTACACCTTC | CASSSRQGSMMSSNYGYTF
TRBJ1-2 | NA | TRBV6-5 | TRBD1 | TGTGCCAGCAGTCCATGGGACAGGGGAATGGGGGGCTACACCTTC | CASSPWDRGMGGYTF
TRBJ1-5 | once | TRBV4-1 | NA | TGCGCCAGCACCATTGAGGCCCGGGGCAATCAGCCCCAGCATTTT | CASTIEARGNQPQHF
TRBJ1-2 | NA | TRBV4-2 | TRBD1 | TGTGCCAGCAGCCTTCGGACAGGGGACTATGGCTACACCTTC | CASSLRTGDYGYTF
TRBJ2-7 | NA | TRBV4-1 | NA | TGCGCCAGCAGCCAGGAGGGGTATGGCTACGAGCAGTACTTC | CASSQEGYGYEQYF
TRBJ1-6 | NA | TRBV4-1 | NA | TGCGCCAGCAGCCAAGCTATGGGACTGACTTATTCACCCCTCCACTTT | CASSQAMGLTYSPLHF
TRBJ1-1 | NA | TRBV19 | NA | TGTGCCAGTAGTATTGGGCAGGGCTCTGAAGCTTTCTTT | CASSIGQGSEAFF
TRBJ1-2 | few | TRBV2 | NA | TGTGCCAGCAGTGAAGGCCCCAGGGGCGGTGGCTACACCTTC | CASSEGPRGGGYTF
TRBJ2-1 | NA | TRBV10-2 | NA | TGCGCCAGCAGTGCAGCTAGAAACAATGAGCAGTTCTTC | CASSAARNNEQFF
TRBJ1-2 | NA | TRBV2 | TRBD1 | TGTGCCAGCAGTGAGGCAGGGGGCGCCGTGAACTATGGCTACACCTTC | CASSEAGGAVNYGYTF
TRBJ2-6 | NA | TRBV5-4 | NA | TGTGCCAGCAGCTTTAAGAGCTCTGGGGCCAACGTCCTGACTTTC | CASSFKSSGANVLTF
TRBJ2-1 | NA | TRBV6-1 | TRBD2 | TGTGCCAGCAGTGACCTAGCGGGGGGCCCAAAAAATGAGCAGTTCTTC | CASSDLAGGPKNEQFF
TRBJ1-5 | NA | TRBV2 | NA | TGTGCCAGCAGTGAAGGTCATAGGGGGGGTTCCAATCAGCCCCAGCATTTT | CASSEGHRGGSNQPQHF
TRBJ1-5 | NA | TRBV25-1 | NA | TGTGCCAGCAGTGAATATTCGGGTCAGCCCCAGCATTTT | CASSEYSGQPQHF
TRBJ2-2 | NA | TRBV11-3 | TRBD1 | TGTGCCAGCAGCTTTGGACAGGGGGTGTCCGGGGAGCTGTTTTTT | CASSFGQGVSGELFF
TRBJ1-5 | NA | TRBV27 | NA | TGTGCCAGCAGTTTAAATTTAGATCGTCTCAGCAATCAGCCCCAGCATTTT | CASSLNLDRLSNQPQHF
TRBJ1-1 | few | TRBV19 | TRBD1 | TGTGCCAGTAGTCGACAGGGCCTGCCTGAAGCTTTCTTT | CASSRQGLPEAFF
TRBJ1-2 | few | TRBV19 | NA | TGTGCCAGTAGTATTTCTATGGCAGGAAATAACTATGGCTACACCTTC | CASSISMAGNNYGYTF
TRBJ1-3 | NA | TRBV6-5 | TRBD1 | TGTGCCAGCAGTCGGACAGGCTATACTGGAAACACCATATATTTT | CASSRTGYTGNTIYF
TRBJ1-3 | NA | TRBV5-5 | NA | TGTGCCAGCAGCTTGGTTGGCTCGGGAAACACCATATATTTT | CASSLVGSGNTIYF
TRBJ1-2 | NA | TRBV7-8 | TRBD1 | TGTGCCAGCAGCTTGGGGACAGGGGTCTCCTATGGCTACACCTTC | CASSLGTGVSYGYTF
TRBJ1-5 | few | TRBV6-5 | NA | TGTGCCAGCAGTTATACCCAGGGAAGACCCCAGCATTTT | CASSYTQGRPQHF
TRBJ2-7 | NA | TRBV14 | TRBD1 | TGTGCCAGCAGCCAGGGACAGGGGGCTGTCATCACCTACGAGCAGTACTTC | CASSQGQGAVITYEQYF
TRBJ1-1 | NA | TRBV5-6 | NA | TGTGCCAGCAGCAAGCCCGGGGGCGGGGGCACTGAAGCTTTCTTT | CASSKPGGGGTEAFF
TRBJ1-1 | NA | TRBV11-2 | NA | TGTGCCAGCAGCAAGGAAAGGGGGACTGAAGCTTTCTTT | CASSKERGTEAFF
TRBJ2-3 | NA | TRBV15 | TRBD1 | TGTGCCACCAGCAGATCGGGACAGGGGAGGTTCGTGGATACGCAGTATTTT | CATSRSGQGRFVDTQYF
TRBJ1-3 | NA | TRBV30 | NA | TGTGCCTGGAGTGTACAGAGGACGGGGCAGGGGAGAAACACCATATATTTT | CAWSVQRTGQGRNTIYF
TRBJ2-2 | NA | TRBV29-1 | NA | TGCAGCGCCCGGAGGGGTAATACCGGGGAGCTGTTTTTT | CSARRGNTGELFF
TRBJ1-3 | NA | TRBV7-9 | NA | TGTGCCAGCAGATCGACGGGGTCTGGAAACACCATATATTTT | CASRSTGSGNTIYF
TRBJ1-1 | NA | TRBV30 | TRBD1 | TGTGCCTGGCTAAGGACAGGGGGCGTCTCTCCCCTGAACACTGAAGCTTTCTTT | CAWLRTGGVSPLNTEAFF
TRBJ1-2 | NA | TRBV5-4 | NA | TGTGCCAGCAGCTTGGAAGGGGGTTCCTATGGCTACACCTTC | CASSLEGGSYGYTF
TRBJ1-5 | NA | TRBV7-6 | NA | TGTGCCAGCAGCCGAGTGCGGGGTGAGCCCCAGCATTTT | CASSRVRGEPQHF
TRBJ1-5 | NA | TRBV2 | NA | TGTGCCAGCAGTGATGAACGGTTCAATCAGCCCCAGCATTTT | CASSDERFNQPQHF
TRBJ2-7 | NA | TRBV10-3 | NA | TGTGCCATCAGTGAGTTATACGAGCAGTACTTC | CAISELYEQYF
TRBJ1-5 | NA | TRBV15 | TRBD1 | TGTGCCACCAGCTCCCGAGGGGGCCGGCAGCCCCAGCATTTT | CATSSRGGRQPQHF
TRBJ1-2 | NA | TRBV5-6 | TRBD1 | TGTGCCAGCACCCCTTTCGAGGACAGGGGAATCTCCTTC | CASTPFEDRGISF
TRBJ1-1 | NA | TRBV4-1 | TRBD1 | TGCGCCAGCAGCCAAGCTCACAGGGGGCCTATTGAAGCTTTCTTT | CASSQAHRGPIEAFF
TRBJ2-1 | NA | TRBV7-2 | NA | TGTGCCAGCAGCTTAAACAGGGTGAATGAGCAGTTCTTC | CASSLNRVNEQFF
TRBJ1-1 | NA | TRBV12-3/TRBV12-4 | TRBD1 | TGTGCCAGCAGTCCTACTGGGGGACAGGGGGCTTTCTTT | CASSPTGGQGAFF
TRBJ1-5 | NA | TRBV11-2 | NA | TGTGCCAGCAGCTTACTCCGGCGGAATCAGCCCCAGCATTTT | CASSLLRRNQPQHF
TRBJ1-2 | NA | TRBV29-1 | NA | TGCAGCGTTGAAATATCAGGTGTCAACTATGGCTACACCTTC | CSVEISGVNYGYTF
TRBJ1-2 | NA | TRBV5-1 | NA | TGCGCCAGCAGCTTGGATGGGGCCGGCACTGGCTACACCTTC | CASSLDGAGTGYTF
TRBJ1-2 | NA | TRBV2 | TRBD1 | TGTGCCAGCACCCTGCAGGGGGGAGTTAACTATGGCTACACCTTC | CASTLQGGVNYGYTF